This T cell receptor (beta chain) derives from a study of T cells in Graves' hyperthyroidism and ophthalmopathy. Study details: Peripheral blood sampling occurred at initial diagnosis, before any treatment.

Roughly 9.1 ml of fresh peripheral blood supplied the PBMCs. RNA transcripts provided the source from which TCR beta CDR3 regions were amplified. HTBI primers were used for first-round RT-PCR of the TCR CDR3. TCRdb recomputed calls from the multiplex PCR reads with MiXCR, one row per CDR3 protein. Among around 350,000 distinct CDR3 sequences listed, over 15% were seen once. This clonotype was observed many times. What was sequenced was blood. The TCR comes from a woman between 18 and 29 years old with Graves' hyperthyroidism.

The CDR3 reads CASSPRPVRYGYTF. For the CDR3, the DNA is TGTGCCAGCAGTCCCCGACCCGTCCGGTATGGCTACACCTTC. V usage is TRBV27 and J usage is TRBJ1-2; D is undetermined. Germline values: CDR1 MNHEY, CDR2 SMNVEV (reference sequence). This CDR3 contains 14 residues. V lost 5 bases to trimming and J lost 5 bases, with 15 bases between them.